This T cell receptor (beta chain) was observed in a study of blood T cell repertoires in COVID-19. Study-wide context: Material from acute and convalescent COVID-19 was sourced from the United States, Italy and Spain. PBMCs, B-cell-depleted T cells, or T cells provided the cDNA or gDNA that made up the material.

CDR1 and CDR2 (germline): MNHEY, SMNVEV (reference sequence). This CDR3 region has 14 residues. V dropped 2 bases and J dropped 6 bases, with 13 bases sitting between them. Original analysis: Nucleated cell counts were estimated from reference gene primer amplification. Clones were sequenced by immunoSEQ multiplex PCR, and TCRdb holds only the in-frame ones, with some missing. D and trimming come from the DNA, and the V and J calls and clone size come from that table. The top ten hold 9.5% to 15% of the sample, which has around 130,000 clones, just under 85% seen once. This chain joins TRBV27 and TRBJ1-1; D is undetermined. Specimen: peripheral blood. This sequence originates from a human donor in a cohort sampled during active COVID-19. The CDR3 region has the DNA TGTGCCAGCAGTTTAAATTTGGCAGGTGCTGAAGCTTTCTTT. Encoded protein: CASSLNLAGAEAFF.